This T cell receptor beta chain was sequenced during a study of T-cell reconstitution after alpha-beta-depleted transplantation in children. During its preparation, the TCRbeta library received unique molecular identifiers. Using its own MiXCR run on the PCR reads, TCRdb lists one record per CDR3 protein. The data contain over 85,000 distinct CDR3 sequences, around a tenth of them singletons. The CDR3 has 14 residues. Trimming removed 3 bases at V and 2 bases at J, with 11 bases between. This clonotype was recorded many times. V is TRBV12-3 or TRBV12-4 and J is TRBJ2-7; D assignment may be TRBD1 or TRBD2 (5 bases each). This clonotype was sampled from a human donor who donated a stem cell graft to a child with acute lymphoblastic leukemia. The sample here was PBMCs from the stem cell graft donor, taken from the stem cell graft. The CDR3 region has the DNA TGTGCCAGCAGTTTCCCGGGACCCCCCTACGAGCAGTACTTC. It is translated as CASSFPGPPYEQYF.